This is a list of T cell receptor beta chains from one sample in a study of Graves' ophthalmopathy and Graves' hyperthyroidism. TCRdb used MiXCR to reprocess the multiplex PCR reads, holding one entry per CDR3 protein. This table has around 1.1 million distinct CDR3 sequences, about 38% appearing once. Specimen: peripheral blood or thyroid tissue (not recorded which). The receptor set was obtained from an adult man with Graves' hyperthyroidism. Each CDR3 is given with its conserved first and last residue. The D gene is left open where the match is weak. A row's size may be missing; if present it is once, few, many or a size class.

D: NA; size: few; J: TRBJ1-2; length: 15; V: TRBV3-1; CDR3: CASSQDTTGAVGYTF; DNA: TGTGCCAGCAGCCAAGATACTACGGGGGCGGTAGGCTACACCTTC
D: NA; size: NA; J: TRBJ2-7; length: 15; V: TRBV7-9; CDR3: CASSSETGRSYEQYF; DNA: TGTGCCAGCAGCTCCGAGACAGGCCGCTCCTACGAGCAGTACTTC
D: NA; size: many; J: TRBJ2-2; length: 16; V: TRBV7-7; CDR3: CASSRAGDRNTGELFF; DNA: TGTGCCAGCAGTCGGGCGGGGGACAGGAACACCGGGGAGCTGTTTTTT
D: NA; size: many; J: TRBJ1-5; length: 13; V: TRBV2; CDR3: CASRWQTNQPQHF; DNA: TGTGCCAGCAGATGGCAGACCAATCAGCCCCAGCATTTT
D: TRBD1; size: many; J: TRBJ1-4; length: 14; V: TRBV19; CDR3: CASRDRTGGEKLFF; DNA: TGTGCCAGTAGGGACCGGACAGGGGGTGAAAAACTGTTTTTT
D: NA; size: NA; J: TRBJ1-3; length: 15; V: TRBV2; CDR3: CASSEERPSGNTIYF; DNA: TGTGCCAGCAGTGAAGAAAGACCCTCTGGAAACACCATATATTTT
D: NA; size: many; J: TRBJ1-2; length: 13; V: TRBV5-4; CDR3: CASTPGGGYGYTF; DNA: TGTGCCAGCACCCCCGGGGGTGGCTATGGCTACACCTTC
D: NA; size: many; J: TRBJ2-2; length: 14; V: TRBV7-9; CDR3: CASSLPGRSGELFF; DNA: TGTGCCAGCAGCTTACCGGGGCGGTCCGGGGAGCTGTTTTTT
D: NA; size: many; J: TRBJ2-6; length: 17; V: TRBV10-3; CDR3: CAIKGTLSSSGANVLTF; DNA: TGTGCCATCAAGGGAACCCTTTCGAGCTCTGGGGCCAACGTCCTGACTTTC
D: NA; size: NA; J: TRBJ2-2; length: 11; V: TRBV19; CDR3: CASSRAWELFF; DNA: TGTGCCAGTAGTAGGGCTTGGGAGCTGTTTTTT
D: NA; size: NA; J: TRBJ2-3; length: 16; V: TRBV5-4; CDR3: CASSDRRARAPDTQYF; DNA: TGTGCCAGCAGCGACCGTCGGGCGAGGGCCCCAGATACGCAGTATTTT
D: NA; size: few; J: TRBJ2-5; length: 16; V: TRBV7-2; CDR3: CASSLVGTTIQETQYF; DNA: TGTGCCAGCAGCTTGGTCGGGACAACTATTCAAGAGACCCAGTACTTC